The clone carrying this TCR beta chain was seen only once. These data belong to a study of blood T cells in healthy people across ages. Germline-derived CDR1 and CDR2 are MNHEY and SVGAGI. Trimming stripped 7 bases from V and 4 bases from J, with 8 bases between. The CDR3 is 13 residues long. PCR was performed a second time for roughly 6 to 12 cycles using a sample-barcoded 5' primer and a J-beta primer mix. TCRdb redid the calling of the 5' RACE reads with MiXCR, one entry per CDR3 protein. Among hundreds of thousands of distinct CDR3 sequences listed, more than 40% were seen once. This TCR derives from a woman in her fifties or sixties in good health. The chain is built from TRBV6-5 and TRBJ2-6, with D possibly being TRBD2 (6 bases). The sample comprised blood. In DNA form, the CDR3 reads TGTGCCAGCAAGGCGGGAGGGGCCAACGTCCTGACTTTC. It encodes CASKAGGANVLTF.